This T cell receptor beta chain was captured by sequencing in a study of shared clonotypes between healthy human individuals. As for the study in general: There were three CD4 naive, three CD4 memory, two CD8 naive and one CD8 memory plates per donor.

Each PCR replicate from the sorted subsets contained about 200 ng DNA, which is about 30,000 T cell genomes. Sequencing used immunoSEQ multiplex PCR; TCRdb keeps in-frame clones, though not all of them. The table has millions of clones, about 95% seen once; the top ten hold roughly 0.13%. The CDR3 totals 13 residues. Germline CDR1 reads LNHDA; CDR2 reads SQIVND (reference sequence). V lost 10 bases and J lost 0, with 10 bases in between. The CD4+ fraction was divided into a CD45RA+ naive subset and a CD45RA-negative memory subset. Concerning this clone: The antigen remains undetermined.

Study-wide results and limits: It was observed that 5% to 6% of naive CD4 clonotypes were shared across a handful of donors.

This receptor was taken from a young man in good health. The sequenced sample was naive CD4+ T cells sorted from blood. Subset given: CD45RA+ positively selected. This sequence joins TRBV19 and TRBJ1-3; the D is unclear. The CDR3 loop reads CATRRISGNTIYF. CDR3 nucleotide sequence: TGTGCCACTAGACGGATCTCTGGAAACACCATATATTTT.